The text below deals with one TCR beta chain. The data were obtained in a study of blood T cell repertoires in COVID-19. Study-wide context: In each case, the material was cDNA or gDNA derived from T cells, B-cell-depleted T cells, or PBMCs.

As processed by the authors: Reference gene primers were amplified, and this amplification served to estimate nucleated cell counts. The method was immunoSEQ multiplex PCR; TCRdb's version includes in-frame clones alone and lacks a portion of them. V, J and clone size are taken as reported in that table, and D and trimming were inferred from the DNA itself. The sample records roughly 120,000 clones, roughly 85% being singletons. The receptor was isolated from a man between 25 and 39 years old with acute or convalescent COVID-19. The source material was peripheral blood.

The CDR3 coding sequence is TGTGCCACCATTCGCGGGACTGAAGCTTTCTTT. This sequence encodes CATIRGTEAFF. V is TRBV19 and J is TRBJ1-1; unclear D gene. V shed 10 bases and J shed 5 bases, with 11 bases lying between them. This CDR3 spans 11 amino acids. Germline values: CDR1 LNHDA, CDR2 SQIVND (reference sequence).